The 20 T cell receptor beta chains presented below share a single source sample, sequenced in a study of cytomegalovirus exposure and HLA in healthy donors. It was with 60 Vbeta and 13 Jbeta primers that the PCR ran. Only in-frame clones appear in the TCRdb table, and some are missing; sequencing was by immunoSEQ multiplex PCR. This table holds about 180,000 clones, 70% to 85% found once. Specimen: PBMCs. These receptors were collected from a girl aged 2 to 10 in good health and CMV-seropositive.

The rearrangement uses TRBV2 and TRBJ2-1; 13 bases line up with TRBD2. The V gene end was trimmed by 8 bases and the J gene end by 9 bases; junction bases not matched to a gene: 7. Germline V gene lookup returns CDR1 SNHLY and CDR2 FYNNEI. The CDR3 runs 14 residues. CDR3 DNA sequence: TGTGCCAGCGCTACTAGCGGGAGGGCTAGTGAGCAGTTCTTC. Its translation: CASATSGRASEQFF.

This clone was picked up a small number of times. The V call is TRBV2, the J call TRBJ2-7; no clear D gene. The CDR3 length is 15 residues. V was cut by 1 base and J by 0 bases, with 10 bases left in between. Germline V lookup: CDR1 SNHLY, CDR2 FYNNEI. The DNA for the CDR3 is TGTGCCAGCAGTGAAGAAGCCCTGAACTCCTACGAGCAGTACTTC. Translating it yields CASSEEALNSYEQYF.

V gene TRBV5-6 combines with J gene TRBJ1-1, with D perhaps TRBD1 (6 bases). The CDR3 contains 16 residues. Germline values: CDR1 SGHDT, CDR2 YYEEEE. The V end lost 5 bases, the J end lost 8 bases, and 25 bases lay between the germline ends. This CDR3 reads CASRLQGYGGLMEAFF. In DNA form, the CDR3 reads TGTGCCAGCAGGCTCCAGGGGTACGGAGGCTTGATGGAAGCTTTCTTT.

The chain carries TRBV7-3 and TRBJ2-2; D is perhaps TRBD1 (6 bases). CDR1 SGHTA and CDR2 FQGTGA come from the germline V gene. The CDR3 has 14 amino acids. Trimming pared 5 bases from V and 4 bases from J, leaving 11 bases between. The chain's CDR3 is CASSPGVSTGELFF. The CDR3 DNA is TGTGCCAGCAGCCCAGGGGTTAGCACCGGGGAGCTGTTTTTT.

V and J are TRBV5-4 and TRBJ2-3, with 7 bases fitting TRBD1. CDR3 length equals 16 residues. Trimming removed 4 bases from V and 2 bases from J; junction bases left unmatched: 10. Germline V gives CDR1 SGHNT, CDR2 YYREEE (reference sequence). The CDR3 is CASSGTTGWTTDTQYF. CDR3 DNA: TGTGCCAGCAGCGGAACGACAGGGTGGACCACAGATACGCAGTATTTT.

This chain joins TRBV15 and TRBJ2-2; 7 bases map to TRBD1. The V segment lost 3 bases and the J segment 0 bases; nucleotides outside the gene matches: 4. This CDR3 has 16 amino acids. Germline CDR1 is LNHNV and CDR2 is YYDKDF (reference sequence). DNA of the CDR3: TGTGCCACCAGCAGCTCAGGGGGTTCGAACACCGGGGAGCTGTTTTTT. Amino acids: CATSSSGGSNTGELFF.

The chain employs TRBV15 and TRBJ2-1, with 7 bases aligning to TRBD1. Germline V CDR1 and CDR2: LNHNV, YYDKDF (reference sequence). The J segment lost 10 bases and the V segment lost 0 bases, leaving 12 bases of the junction unmatched. The CDR3 contains 16 residues. The CDR3 is CATSREGQSVNEEQFF. The CDR3 DNA is TGTGCCACCAGCAGAGAGGGACAGTCGGTTAATGAGGAGCAGTTCTTC.

In DNA, the CDR3 is TGTGCCAGCAGTTTACAGGGTAGAGATCAGCCCCAGCATTTT. Its protein is CASSLQGRDQPQHF. V and J are TRBV28 and TRBJ1-5; D is possibly TRBD1 (5 bases). The CDR3 is 14 amino acids. Trimming took 2 bases from V and 5 from J, leaving 10 bases between them. Germline V gene lookup returns CDR1 MDHEN and CDR2 SYDVKM.

The chain couples TRBV5-1 to TRBJ2-5, with a tentative D call TRBD1 (5 bases). The CDR3 totals 14 residues. Germline CDR1 is SGHRS and CDR2 is YFSETQ. V gave up 5 bases and J gave up 5 bases, with 16 bases separating them. In DNA, the CDR3 is TGCGCCAGCAGTCCGTGGGGCCCTGGGGAGACCCAGTACTTC. Its translation: CASSPWGPGETQYF. Filled out from reference TRBV5-1 and TRBJ2-5, the complete variable domain reads KAGVTQTPRYLIKTRGQQVTLSCSPISGHRSVSWYQQTPGQGLQFLFEYFSETQRNKGNFPGRFSGRQFSNSRSEMNVSTLELGDSALYLCASSPWGPGETQYFGPGTRLLVL.

This sequence joins TRBV28 and TRBJ2-1; 7 bases map to TRBD2. The CDR3 totals 14 residues. Looked up from germline, CDR1 is MDHEN and CDR2 is SYDVKM. Trimming removed 3 bases from V and 5 bases from J; junction bases left unmatched: 4. The CDR3: CASSFSSGDNEQFF. CDR3 coding DNA: TGTGCCAGCAGTTTTTCTAGCGGAGACAATGAGCAGTTCTTC.

The chain recombines TRBV11-2 with TRBJ2-1; no clear D. The CDR3 has 15 residues. Trimming left V 8 bases short and J 0 bases short, with 14 bases between. CDR1 is SGHAT, CDR2 FQNNGV, per germline. The CDR3 DNA reads TGTGCCAGCCGCCGACTGCGGAGCTCCTACAATGAGCAGTTCTTC. Its protein is CASRRLRSSYNEQFF.

This rearrangement joins TRBV7-9 to TRBJ1-4; 10 nucleotides match TRBD1. The V and J ends lost 1 base and 1 base, in that order; junction bases with no gene match: 0. Looked up from germline, CDR1 is SEHNR and CDR2 is FQNEAQ (reference sequence). The CDR3 runs 16 residues. DNA for the CDR3: TGTGCCAGCAGCTTAGGGGACAGGGGAACTAATGAAAAACTGTTTTTT. This codes for CASSLGDRGTNEKLFF.

This clone appeared a few times. The V gene is TRBV6-1, the J gene TRBJ2-7; 8 nucleotides agree with TRBD1. V was clipped by 3 bases and J by 4 bases; unmatched bases: 5. The germline gives CDR1 MNHNS, CDR2 SASEGT. CDR3 length equals 14 residues. The chain's CDR3 is CASSDDRGLYEQYF. The DNA for the CDR3 is TGTGCCAGCAGTGACGACAGGGGATTGTACGAGCAGTACTTC.

The chain combines TRBV4-2 with TRBJ2-1; 7 bases agree with TRBD2. V shed 0 bases, J shed 2 bases, and the junction held 4 bases outside the gene matches. Germline-derived CDR1 and CDR2 are LGHNA and YNFKEQ. The CDR3 loop spans 16 amino acids. The CDR3 loop reads CASSQEPSGAYNEQFF. The CDR3 DNA reads as TGTGCCAGCAGCCAAGAACCCAGCGGGGCCTACAATGAGCAGTTCTTC.

The chain joins TRBV18 to TRBJ2-7, with D maybe TRBD1 (6 bases). This CDR3 spans 14 amino acids. Between the trimmed V and J ends, which lost 6 bases and 4 bases, there was a span of 16 bases. Germline values: CDR1 KGHSH, CDR2 LQKENI. The CDR3 DNA reads as TGTGCCAGCTCCGACCAGGGACACCTTTACGAGCAGTACTTC. Translating gives CASSDQGHLYEQYF.

J is TRBJ1-3 and V is TRBV19, with 8 bases matching TRBD1. The V gene's germline CDR1 is LNHDA and CDR2 SQIVND (reference sequence). There are 15 residues in the CDR3. V lost 8 bases, J lost 6 bases, and 12 bases stayed unmatched. The CDR3 loop is CASFNRQGIENTIYF. DNA of the CDR3: TGTGCCAGTTTCAACCGACAGGGGATAGAAAACACCATATATTTT. The whole variable domain, remainder taken from reference TRBV19 and TRBJ1-3, is DGGITQSPKYLFRKEGQNVTLSCEQNLNHDAMYWYRQDPGQGLRLIYYSQIVNDFQKGDIAEGYSVSREKKESFPLTVTSAQKNPTAFYLCASFNRQGIENTIYFGEGSWLTVV.

This chain connects TRBV28 to TRBJ2-7; TRBD1 agrees at 7 bases. The V gene end was trimmed by 4 bases and the J gene end by 6 bases; junction bases not matched to a gene: 6. The germline CDR1 and CDR2 sequences are MDHEN and SYDVKM. The CDR3 runs 13 residues. The CDR3 reads CASSSGTAREQYF. CDR3 DNA: TGTGCCAGCAGTTCTGGGACAGCCCGCGAGCAGTACTTC.

This sequence joins TRBV6-4 and TRBJ1-2; the D gene is possibly TRBD1 (5 bases). There are 15 residues in the CDR3. Germline V gene data show CDR1 as MRHNA and CDR2 as SNTAGT. V lost 6 bases and J 6 bases, leaving 20 bases between the germline ends. The CDR3 spells CASRSSGGVQDGYTF. Written as DNA, the CDR3 is TGTGCCAGCAGAAGCTCAGGAGGGGTACAAGATGGCTACACCTTC.

The chain recombines TRBV30 with TRBJ2-1; possible D gene TRBD2, 5 bases. CDR1 and CDR2 from the germline V gene are GTSNPN and SVGIG (reference sequence). Deletions cut 4 bases from V and 3 bases from J, with 13 bases between. CDR3 length equals 14 residues. The CDR3 sequence: CAWIKPGLYNEQFF. CDR3 nucleotide sequence: TGTGCCTGGATAAAACCAGGACTCTACAATGAGCAGTTCTTC.

This chain links TRBV5-4 with TRBJ2-7, with 9 nucleotides matching TRBD2. V trimming: 1 base; J trimming: 3 bases; junction bases outside the gene matches: 11. Germline V CDR1 and CDR2: SGHNT, YYREEE (reference sequence). The CDR3 length is 17 residues. This CDR3 reads CASSLFPHLTSGYEQYF. CDR3 DNA sequence: TGTGCCAGCAGCTTGTTTCCCCATTTGACTAGCGGCTACGAGCAGTACTTC.